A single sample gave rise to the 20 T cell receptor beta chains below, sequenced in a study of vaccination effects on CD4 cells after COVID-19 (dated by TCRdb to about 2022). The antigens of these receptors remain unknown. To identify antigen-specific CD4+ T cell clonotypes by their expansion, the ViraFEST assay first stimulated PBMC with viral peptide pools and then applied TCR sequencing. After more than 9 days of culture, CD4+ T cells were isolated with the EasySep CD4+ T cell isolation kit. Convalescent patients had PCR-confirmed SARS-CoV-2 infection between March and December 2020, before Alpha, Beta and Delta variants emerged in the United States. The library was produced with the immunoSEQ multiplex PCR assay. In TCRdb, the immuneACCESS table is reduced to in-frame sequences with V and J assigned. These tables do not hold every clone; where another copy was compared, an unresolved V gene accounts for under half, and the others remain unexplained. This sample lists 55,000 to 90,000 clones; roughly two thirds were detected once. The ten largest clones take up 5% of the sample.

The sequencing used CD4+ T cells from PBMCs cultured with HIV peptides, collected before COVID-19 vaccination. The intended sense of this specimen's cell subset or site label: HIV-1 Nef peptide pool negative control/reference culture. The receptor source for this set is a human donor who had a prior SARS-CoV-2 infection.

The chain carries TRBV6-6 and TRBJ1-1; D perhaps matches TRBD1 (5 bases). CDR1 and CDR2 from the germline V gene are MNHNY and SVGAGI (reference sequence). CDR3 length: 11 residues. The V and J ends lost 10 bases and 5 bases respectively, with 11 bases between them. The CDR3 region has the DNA TGTGCCACCAGGGCGCGAACTGAAGCTTTCTTT. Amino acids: CATRARTEAFF.

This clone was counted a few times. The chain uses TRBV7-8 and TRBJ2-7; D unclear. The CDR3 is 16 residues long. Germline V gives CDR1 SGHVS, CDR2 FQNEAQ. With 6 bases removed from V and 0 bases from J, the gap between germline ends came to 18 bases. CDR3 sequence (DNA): TGTGCCAGCAGGCCATATGCGGTGCTGAGCTCCTACGAGCAGTACTTC. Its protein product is CASRPYAVLSSYEQYF.

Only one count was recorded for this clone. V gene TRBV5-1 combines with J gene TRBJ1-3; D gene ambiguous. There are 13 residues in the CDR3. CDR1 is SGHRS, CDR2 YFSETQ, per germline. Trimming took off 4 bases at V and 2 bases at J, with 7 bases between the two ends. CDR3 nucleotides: TGCGCCAGCAGCAGAACAGCTGGAAACACCATATATTTT. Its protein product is CASSRTAGNTIYF.

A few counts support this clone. The CDR3 loop reads CASSIAINTEAFF. The CDR3 DNA follows: TGTGCCAGTAGTATAGCCATTAACACTGAAGCTTTCTTT. The genes are TRBV19 and TRBJ1-1; unclear D gene. CDR3 length: 13 amino acids. From germline, CDR1 is LNHDA and CDR2 SQIVND (reference sequence). V was cut by 1 base and J by 2 bases, with 5 bases left in between.

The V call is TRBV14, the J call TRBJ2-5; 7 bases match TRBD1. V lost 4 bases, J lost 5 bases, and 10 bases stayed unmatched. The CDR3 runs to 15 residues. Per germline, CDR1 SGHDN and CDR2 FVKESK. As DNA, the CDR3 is TGTGCCAGCAGCCCCCGTGACAGGGCGTACGAGACCCAGTACTTC. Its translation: CASSPRDRAYETQYF. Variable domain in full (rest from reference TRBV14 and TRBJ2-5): EAGVTQFPSHSVIEKGQTVTLRCDPISGHDNLYWYRRVMGKEIKFLLHFVKESKQDESGMPNNRFLAERTGGTYSTLKVQPAELEDSGVYFCASSPRDRAYETQYFGPGTRLLVL.

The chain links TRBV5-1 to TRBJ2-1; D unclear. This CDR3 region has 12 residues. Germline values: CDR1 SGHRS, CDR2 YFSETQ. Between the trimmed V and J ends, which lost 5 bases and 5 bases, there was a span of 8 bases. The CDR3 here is CASRELDNEQFF. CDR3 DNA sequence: TGCGCCAGCAGGGAGTTGGACAATGAGCAGTTCTTC. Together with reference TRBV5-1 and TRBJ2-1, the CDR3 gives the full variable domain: KAGVTQTPRYLIKTRGQQVTLSCSPISGHRSVSWYQQTPGQGLQFLFEYFSETQRNKGNFPGRFSGRQFSNSRSEMNVSTLELGDSALYLCASRELDNEQFFGPGTRLTVL.

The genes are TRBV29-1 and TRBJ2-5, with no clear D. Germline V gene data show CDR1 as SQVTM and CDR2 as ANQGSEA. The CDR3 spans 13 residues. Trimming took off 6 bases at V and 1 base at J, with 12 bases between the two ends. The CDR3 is CSVYTPTQETQYF. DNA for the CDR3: TGCAGCGTCTACACCCCCACCCAAGAGACCCAGTACTTC.

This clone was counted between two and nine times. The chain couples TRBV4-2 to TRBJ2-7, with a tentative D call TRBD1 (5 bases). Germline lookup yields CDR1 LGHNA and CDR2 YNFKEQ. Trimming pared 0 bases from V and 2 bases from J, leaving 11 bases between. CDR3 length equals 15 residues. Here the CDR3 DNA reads TGTGCCAGCAGCCAAGAGGGCCAGGGCCCCTACGAGCAGTACTTC. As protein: CASSQEGQGPYEQYF.

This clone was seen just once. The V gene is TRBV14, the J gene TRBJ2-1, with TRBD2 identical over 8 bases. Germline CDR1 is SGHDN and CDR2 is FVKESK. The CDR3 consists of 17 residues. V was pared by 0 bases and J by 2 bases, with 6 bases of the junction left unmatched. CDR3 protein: CASSQDLAGGPYNEQFF. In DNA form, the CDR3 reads TGTGCCAGCAGCCAAGATTTGGCGGGAGGCCCCTACAATGAGCAGTTCTTC. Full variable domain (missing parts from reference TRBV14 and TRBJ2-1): EAGVTQFPSHSVIEKGQTVTLRCDPISGHDNLYWYRRVMGKEIKFLLHFVKESKQDESGMPNNRFLAERTGGTYSTLKVQPAELEDSGVYFCASSQDLAGGPYNEQFFGPGTRLTVL.

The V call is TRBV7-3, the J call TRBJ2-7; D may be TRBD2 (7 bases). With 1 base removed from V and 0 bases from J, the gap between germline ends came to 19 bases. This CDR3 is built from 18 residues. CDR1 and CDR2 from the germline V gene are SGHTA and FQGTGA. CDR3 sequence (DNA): TGTGCCAGCAGCTTAATTGGATTGGGGAGGGACAACTCCTACGAGCAGTACTTC. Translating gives CASSLIGLGRDNSYEQYF.

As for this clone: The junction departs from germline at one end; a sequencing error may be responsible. CDR3 region: CASSLGARARTGELFF. As DNA, the CDR3 is TGTGCTAGCAGCTTAGGGGCCCGGGCCCGCACCGGGGAGCTGTTTTTT. This chain connects TRBV7-7 to TRBJ2-2, with D perhaps TRBD1 (5 bases). CDR1 SSHAT and CDR2 FNYEAQ come from the germline V gene (reference sequence). The CDR3 covers 16 residues.

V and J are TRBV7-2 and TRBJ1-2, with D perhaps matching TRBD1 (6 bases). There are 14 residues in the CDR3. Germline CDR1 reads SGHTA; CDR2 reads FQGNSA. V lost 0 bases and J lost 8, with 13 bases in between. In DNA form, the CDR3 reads TGTGCCAGCAGCTTAGCCGGGGGCTCTGAAGGCTACACCTTC. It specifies CASSLAGGSEGYTF.

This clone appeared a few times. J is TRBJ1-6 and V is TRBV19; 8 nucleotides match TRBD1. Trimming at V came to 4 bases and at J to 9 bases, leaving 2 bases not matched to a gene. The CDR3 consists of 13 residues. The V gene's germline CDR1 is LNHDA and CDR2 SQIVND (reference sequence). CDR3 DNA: TGTGCCAGTAGTACAGACAGGGGTTCACCCCTCCACTTT. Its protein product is CASSTDRGSPLHF.

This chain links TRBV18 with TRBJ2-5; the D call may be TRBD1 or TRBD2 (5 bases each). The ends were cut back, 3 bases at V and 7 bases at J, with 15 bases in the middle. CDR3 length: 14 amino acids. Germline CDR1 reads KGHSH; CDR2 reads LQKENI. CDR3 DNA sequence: TGTGCCAGCTCACCGGGACGGGTTTCAGTGACCCAGTACTTC. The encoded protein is CASSPGRVSVTQYF. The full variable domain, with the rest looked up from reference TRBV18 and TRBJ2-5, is NAGVMQNPRHLVRRRGQEARLRCSPMKGHSHVYWYRQLPEEGLKFMVYLQKENIIDESGMPKERFSAEFPKEGPSILRIQQVVRGDSAAYFCASSPGRVSVTQYFGPGTRLLVL.

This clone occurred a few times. CDR3 nucleotides: TGTGCCAGCAGCCTAATTATTACAGGGGGCACAGATACGCAGTATTTT. Translating gives CASSLIITGGTDTQYF. The genes are TRBV7-2 and TRBJ2-3; TRBD1 aligns across 7 bases. With 5 bases clipped from V and 1 base from J, the junction kept 9 bases outside the gene matches. This CDR3 comprises 16 residues. CDR1 and CDR2 (germline): SGHTA, FQGNSA.

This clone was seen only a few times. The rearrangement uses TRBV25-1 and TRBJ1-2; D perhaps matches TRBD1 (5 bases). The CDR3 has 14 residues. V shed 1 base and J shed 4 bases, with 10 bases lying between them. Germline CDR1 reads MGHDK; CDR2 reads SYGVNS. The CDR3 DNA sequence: TGTGCCAGCAGTGAATCTGGGACGTTCTATGGCTACACCTTC. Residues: CASSESGTFYGYTF.

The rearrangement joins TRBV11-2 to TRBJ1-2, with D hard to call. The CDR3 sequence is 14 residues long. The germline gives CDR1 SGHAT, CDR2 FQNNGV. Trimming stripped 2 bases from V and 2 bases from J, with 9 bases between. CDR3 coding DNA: TGTGCCAGCAGCTTATCAGTAGGAAACTATGGCTACACCTTC. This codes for CASSLSVGNYGYTF.

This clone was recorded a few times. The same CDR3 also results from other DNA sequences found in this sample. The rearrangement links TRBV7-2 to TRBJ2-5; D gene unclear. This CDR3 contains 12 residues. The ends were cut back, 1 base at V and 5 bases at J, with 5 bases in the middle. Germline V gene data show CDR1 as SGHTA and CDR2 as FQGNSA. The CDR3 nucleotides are TGTGCCAGCAGCTTAGTTAGGGAGACCCAGTACTTC. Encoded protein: CASSLVRETQYF.

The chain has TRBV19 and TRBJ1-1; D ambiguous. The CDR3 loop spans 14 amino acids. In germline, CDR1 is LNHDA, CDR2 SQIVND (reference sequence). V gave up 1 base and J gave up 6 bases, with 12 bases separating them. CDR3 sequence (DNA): TGTGCCAGTAGTATAGCCAGGTTCTTCCCTGAAGCTTTCTTT. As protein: CASSIARFFPEAFF.

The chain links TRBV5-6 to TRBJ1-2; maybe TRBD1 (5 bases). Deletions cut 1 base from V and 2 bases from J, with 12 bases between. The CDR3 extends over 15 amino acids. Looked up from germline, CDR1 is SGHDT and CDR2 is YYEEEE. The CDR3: CASSLFTGPNYGYTF. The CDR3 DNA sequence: TGTGCCAGCAGCTTGTTTACAGGCCCCAACTATGGCTACACCTTC.